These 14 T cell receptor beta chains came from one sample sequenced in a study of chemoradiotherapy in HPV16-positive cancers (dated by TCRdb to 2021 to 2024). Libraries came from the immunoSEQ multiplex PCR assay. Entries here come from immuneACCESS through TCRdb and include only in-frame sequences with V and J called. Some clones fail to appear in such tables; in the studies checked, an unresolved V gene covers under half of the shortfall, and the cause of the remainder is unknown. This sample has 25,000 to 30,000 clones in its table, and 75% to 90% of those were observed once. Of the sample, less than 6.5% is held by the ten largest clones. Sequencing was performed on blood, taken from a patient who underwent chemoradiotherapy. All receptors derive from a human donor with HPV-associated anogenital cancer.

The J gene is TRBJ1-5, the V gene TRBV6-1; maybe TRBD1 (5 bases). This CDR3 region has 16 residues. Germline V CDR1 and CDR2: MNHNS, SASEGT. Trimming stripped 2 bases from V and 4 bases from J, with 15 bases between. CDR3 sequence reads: CASSEPGGRQNQPQHF. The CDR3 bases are TGTGCCAGCAGTGAACCGGGGGGGAGGCAGAATCAGCCCCAGCATTTT.

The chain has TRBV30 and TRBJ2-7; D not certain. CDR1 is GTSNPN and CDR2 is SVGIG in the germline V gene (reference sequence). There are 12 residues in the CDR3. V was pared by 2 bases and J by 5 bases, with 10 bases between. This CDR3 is CAWSPRADEQYF. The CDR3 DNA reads TGTGCCTGGAGTCCCAGAGCTGACGAGCAGTACTTC.

In DNA, the CDR3 is TGTGCCAGCAGGTCAGCCGACAGATATAAGTTCTTC. It yields the protein CASRSADRYKFF. The gene calls are TRBV5-8 and TRBJ2-1; D possibly corresponds to TRBD1 (5 bases). This CDR3 has 12 residues. Germline CDR1 reads SGHTS; CDR2 reads YDEGEE. Between the trimmed V and J ends, which lost 5 bases and 14 bases, there was a span of 17 bases.

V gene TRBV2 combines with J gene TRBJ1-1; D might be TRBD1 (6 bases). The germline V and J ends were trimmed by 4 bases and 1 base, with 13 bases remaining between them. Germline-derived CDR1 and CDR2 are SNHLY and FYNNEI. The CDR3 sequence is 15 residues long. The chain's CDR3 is CASSVRGRENTEAFF. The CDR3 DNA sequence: TGTGCCAGCAGTGTACGGGGGCGGGAGAACACTGAAGCTTTCTTT.

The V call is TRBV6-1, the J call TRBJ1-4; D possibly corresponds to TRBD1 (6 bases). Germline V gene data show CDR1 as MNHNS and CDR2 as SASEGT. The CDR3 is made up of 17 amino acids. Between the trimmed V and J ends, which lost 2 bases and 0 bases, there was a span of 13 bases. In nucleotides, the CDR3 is TGTGCCAGCAGTGAATACGGGGGCCTCACAACTAATGAAAAACTGTTTTTT. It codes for CASSEYGGLTTNEKLFF.

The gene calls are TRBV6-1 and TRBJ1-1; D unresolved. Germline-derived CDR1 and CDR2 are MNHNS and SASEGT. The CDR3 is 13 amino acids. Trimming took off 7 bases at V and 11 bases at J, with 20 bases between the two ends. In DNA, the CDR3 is TGTGCCAGCACATGGCCCGACGAGCAGAGGGCTTTCTTT. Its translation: CASTWPDEQRAFF.

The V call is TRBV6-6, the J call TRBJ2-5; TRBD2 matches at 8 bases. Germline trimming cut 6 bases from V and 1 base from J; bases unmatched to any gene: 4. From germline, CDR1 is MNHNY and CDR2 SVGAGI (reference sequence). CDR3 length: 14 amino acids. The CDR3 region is CASRVAGLQETQYF. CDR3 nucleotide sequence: TGTGCCAGCAGGGTAGCGGGGCTCCAAGAGACCCAGTACTTC.

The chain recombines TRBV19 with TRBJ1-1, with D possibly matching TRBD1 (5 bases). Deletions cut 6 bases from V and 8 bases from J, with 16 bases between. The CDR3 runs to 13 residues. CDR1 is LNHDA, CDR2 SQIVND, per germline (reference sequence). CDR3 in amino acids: CASSGRGSIEAFF. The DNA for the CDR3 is TGTGCCAGTAGCGGCCGGGGCAGTATCGAAGCTTTCTTT.

CDR3 residues: CASGPGSIRDRGNYGYTF. DNA for the CDR3: TGTGCTAGTGGTCCAGGATCAATTCGGGACAGGGGAAACTATGGCTACACCTTC. This chain links TRBV12-5 with TRBJ1-2; 10 positions agree with TRBD1. The germline CDR1 and CDR2 sequences are LGHNT and FRNRAP. The ends lost 5 bases at V and 2 bases at J; junction bases unmatched: 14. This CDR3 spans 18 amino acids.

This CDR3 is CASSLYPKGGSNYGYTF. DNA for the CDR3: TGTGCCAGCAGCTTATACCCTAAGGGAGGGTCTAACTATGGCTACACCTTC. The rearrangement joins TRBV11-2 to TRBJ1-2, with D hard to call. V was pared by 2 bases and J by 0 bases, with 16 bases between. CDR1 is SGHAT and CDR2 is FQNNGV in the germline V gene. The CDR3 consists of 17 residues.

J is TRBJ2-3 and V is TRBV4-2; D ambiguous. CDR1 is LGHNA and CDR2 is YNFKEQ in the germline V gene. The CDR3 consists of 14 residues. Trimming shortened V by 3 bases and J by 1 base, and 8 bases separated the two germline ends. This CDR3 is CASSHQERTDTQYF. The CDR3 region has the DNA TGTGCCAGCAGCCATCAGGAGCGCACAGATACGCAGTATTTT.

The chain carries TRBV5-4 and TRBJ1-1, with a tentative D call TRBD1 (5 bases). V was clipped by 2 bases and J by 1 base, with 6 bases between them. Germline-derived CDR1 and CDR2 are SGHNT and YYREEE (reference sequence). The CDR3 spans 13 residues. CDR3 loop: CASSFRGNTEAFF. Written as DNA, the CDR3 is TGTGCCAGCAGCTTTAGGGGGAACACTGAAGCTTTCTTT.

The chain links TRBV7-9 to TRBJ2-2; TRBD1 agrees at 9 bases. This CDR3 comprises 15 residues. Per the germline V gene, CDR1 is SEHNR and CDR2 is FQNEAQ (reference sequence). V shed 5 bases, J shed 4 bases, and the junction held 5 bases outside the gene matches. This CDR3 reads CASSARQGGTGELFF. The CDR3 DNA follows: TGTGCCAGCAGCGCTCGACAGGGGGGCACCGGGGAGCTGTTTTTT.

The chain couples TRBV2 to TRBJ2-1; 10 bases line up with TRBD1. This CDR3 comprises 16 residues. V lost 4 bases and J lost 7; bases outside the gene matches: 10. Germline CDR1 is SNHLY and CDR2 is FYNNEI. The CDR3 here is CASSAPGTGVRNEQFF. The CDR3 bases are TGTGCCAGCAGTGCACCCGGGACAGGGGTTAGGAATGAGCAGTTCTTC. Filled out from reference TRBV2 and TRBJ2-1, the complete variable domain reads EPEVTQTPSHQVTQMGQEVILRCVPISNHLYFYWYRQILGQKVEFLVSFYNNEISEKSEIFDDQFSVERPDGSNFTLKIRSTKLEDSAMYFCASSAPGTGVRNEQFFGPGTRLTVL.